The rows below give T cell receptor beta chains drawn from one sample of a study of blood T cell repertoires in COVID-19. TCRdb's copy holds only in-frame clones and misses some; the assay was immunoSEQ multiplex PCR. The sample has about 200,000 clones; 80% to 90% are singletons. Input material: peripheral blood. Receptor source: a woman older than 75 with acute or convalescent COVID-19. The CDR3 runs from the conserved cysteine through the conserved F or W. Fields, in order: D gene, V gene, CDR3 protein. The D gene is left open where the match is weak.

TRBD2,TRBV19,CASSMSSGTNTGELFF
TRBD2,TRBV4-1,CASSPGALAGGRETQYF
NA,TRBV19,CASSQLMNTEAFF
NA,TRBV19,CASTPDGANTGELFF
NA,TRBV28,CASTPPSGISPPYEQYF
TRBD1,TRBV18,CASSPPGQGVSTDTQYF
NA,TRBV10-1,CASSSHGEAFF
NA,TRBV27,CASSLMRNTEAFF
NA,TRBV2,CASLFRGSSYEQYF
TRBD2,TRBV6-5,CASSYTQSGGSYEQYF
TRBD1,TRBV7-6,CASTEGTGFSEQYF
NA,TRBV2,CASSSGQSTNEKLFF
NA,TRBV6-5,CASSTGFEAFF
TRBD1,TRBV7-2,CASSAAGGSAGELFF
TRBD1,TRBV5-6,CASSYRDRDGYTF
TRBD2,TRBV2,CASRLLAGVYNEQFF
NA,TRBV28,CASSRGTDRTDTQYF
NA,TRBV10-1,CASSDAGLGGTEAFF
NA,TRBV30,CAWRAGTYNEQFF
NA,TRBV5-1,CASSELAGNTIYF
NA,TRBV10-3,CAIGGTAQETQYF
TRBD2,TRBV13,CASSSRLAGRTGELFF
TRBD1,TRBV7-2,CASSLGRTGLMQGYGYTF